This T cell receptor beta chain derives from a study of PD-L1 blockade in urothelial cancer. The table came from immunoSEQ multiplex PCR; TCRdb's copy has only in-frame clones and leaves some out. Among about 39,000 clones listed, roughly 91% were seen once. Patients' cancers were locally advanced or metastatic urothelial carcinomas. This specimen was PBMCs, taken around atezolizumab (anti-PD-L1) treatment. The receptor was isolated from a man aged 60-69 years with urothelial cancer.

The CDR3 spells CAISEPSMSTEAFF. CDR3 coding DNA: TGTGCCATCAGTGAGCCCTCAATGAGCACTGAAGCTTTCTTT. The chain uses TRBV10-3 and TRBJ1-1, with D unclear. The CDR3 has 14 residues. Germline CDR1 ENHRY, CDR2 SYGVKD. Trimming removed 2 bases at V and 4 bases at J, with 11 bases between.